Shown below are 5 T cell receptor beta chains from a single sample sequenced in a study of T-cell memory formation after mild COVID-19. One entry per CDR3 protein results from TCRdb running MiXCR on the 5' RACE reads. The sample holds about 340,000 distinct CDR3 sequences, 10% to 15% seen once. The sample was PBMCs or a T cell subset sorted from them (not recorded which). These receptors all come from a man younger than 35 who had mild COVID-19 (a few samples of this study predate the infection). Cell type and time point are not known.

Here the CDR3 DNA reads TGTGCCAGCACCCCTCCAGGATTTTCCTACGAGCAGTACTTC. As protein: CASTPPGFSYEQYF. The chain employs TRBV6-2 or TRBV6-3 and TRBJ2-7; D is unclear. This CDR3 has 14 amino acids. V lost 7 bases and J lost 1, with 14 bases in between. In germline, CDR1 is MNHEY, CDR2 SVGEGT.

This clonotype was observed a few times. The CDR3 DNA reads TGTGCCACCAGTGACCCGGGGCAGGGGGACGATGAGCAGTTCTTC. It yields the protein CATSDPGQGDDEQFF. The chain has TRBV24-1 and TRBJ2-1, with 7 bases aligning to TRBD1. The CDR3 loop spans 15 amino acids. J gave up 8 bases and V 4 bases, and 10 bases lay outside the gene matches. CDR1 and CDR2 (germline): KGHDR, SFDVKD.

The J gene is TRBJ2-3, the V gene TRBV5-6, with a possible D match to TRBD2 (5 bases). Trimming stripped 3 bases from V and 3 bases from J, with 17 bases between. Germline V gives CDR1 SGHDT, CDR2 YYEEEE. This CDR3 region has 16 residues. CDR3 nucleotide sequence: TGTGCCAGCAGCTCTAGCAACGAACCTGTTACAGATACGCAGTATTTT. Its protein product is CASSSSNEPVTDTQYF.

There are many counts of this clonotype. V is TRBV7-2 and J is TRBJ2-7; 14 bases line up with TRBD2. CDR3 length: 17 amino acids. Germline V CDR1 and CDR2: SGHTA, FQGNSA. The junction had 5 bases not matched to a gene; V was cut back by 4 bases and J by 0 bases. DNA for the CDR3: TGTGCCAGCAGCTATAGCGGGACTAGCGGGGGCTCCTACGAGCAGTACGTC. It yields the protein CASSYSGTSGGSYEQYV.

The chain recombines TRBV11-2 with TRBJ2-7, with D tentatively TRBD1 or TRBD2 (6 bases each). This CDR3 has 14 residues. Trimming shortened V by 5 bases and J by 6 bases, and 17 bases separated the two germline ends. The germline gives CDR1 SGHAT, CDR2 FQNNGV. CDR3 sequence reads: CASSPLWGAAEQYF. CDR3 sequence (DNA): TGTGCCAGCAGCCCGTTGTGGGGGGCCGCCGAGCAGTACTTC.